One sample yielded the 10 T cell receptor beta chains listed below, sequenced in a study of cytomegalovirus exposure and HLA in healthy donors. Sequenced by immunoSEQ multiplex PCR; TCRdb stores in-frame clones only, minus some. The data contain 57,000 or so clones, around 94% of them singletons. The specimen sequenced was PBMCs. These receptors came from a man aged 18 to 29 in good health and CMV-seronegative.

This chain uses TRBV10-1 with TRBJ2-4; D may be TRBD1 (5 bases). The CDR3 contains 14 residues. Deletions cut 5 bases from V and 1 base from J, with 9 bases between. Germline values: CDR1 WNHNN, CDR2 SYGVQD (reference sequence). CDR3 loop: CASSRDSAKNIQYF. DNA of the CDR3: TGCGCCAGCAGTAGAGACAGCGCCAAAAACATTCAGTACTTC.

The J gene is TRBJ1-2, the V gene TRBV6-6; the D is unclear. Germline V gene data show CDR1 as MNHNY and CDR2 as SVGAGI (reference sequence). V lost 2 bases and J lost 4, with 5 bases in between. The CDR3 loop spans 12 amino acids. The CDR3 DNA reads TGTGCCAGCAGTTACGAGAGCTATGGCTACACCTTC. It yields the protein CASSYESYGYTF.

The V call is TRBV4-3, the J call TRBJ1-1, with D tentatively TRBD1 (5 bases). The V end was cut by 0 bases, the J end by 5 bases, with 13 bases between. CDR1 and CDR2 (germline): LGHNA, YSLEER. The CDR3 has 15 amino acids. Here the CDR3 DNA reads TGCGCCAGCAGCCAAGATCGACAGCCCTATACTGAAGCTTTCTTT. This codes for CASSQDRQPYTEAFF.

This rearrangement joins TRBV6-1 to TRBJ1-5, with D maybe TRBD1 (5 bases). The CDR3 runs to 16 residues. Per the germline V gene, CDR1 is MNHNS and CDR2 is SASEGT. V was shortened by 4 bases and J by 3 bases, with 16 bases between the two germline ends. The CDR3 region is CASSVARQFNNQPQHF. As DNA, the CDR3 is TGTGCCAGCAGTGTTGCCCGACAGTTCAACAATCAGCCCCAGCATTTT.

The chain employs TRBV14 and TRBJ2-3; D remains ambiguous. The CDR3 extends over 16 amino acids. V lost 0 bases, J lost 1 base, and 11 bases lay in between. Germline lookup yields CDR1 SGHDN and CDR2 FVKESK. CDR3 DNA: TGTGCCAGCAGCCAAGAATCGAACATCCGCACAGATACGCAGTATTTT. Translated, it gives CASSQESNIRTDTQYF. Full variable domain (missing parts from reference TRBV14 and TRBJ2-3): EAGVTQFPSHSVIEKGQTVTLRCDPISGHDNLYWYRRVMGKEIKFLLHFVKESKQDESGMPNNRFLAERTGGTYSTLKVQPAELEDSGVYFCASSQESNIRTDTQYFGPGTRLTVL.

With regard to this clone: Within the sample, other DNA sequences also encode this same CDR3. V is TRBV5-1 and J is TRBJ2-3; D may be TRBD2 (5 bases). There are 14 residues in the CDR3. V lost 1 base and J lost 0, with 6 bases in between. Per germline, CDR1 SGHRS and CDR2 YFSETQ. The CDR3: CASSLSGSTDTQYF. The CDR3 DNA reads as TGCGCCAGCAGCTTGAGCGGTAGCACAGATACGCAGTATTTT. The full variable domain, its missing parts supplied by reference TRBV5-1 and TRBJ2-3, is KAGVTQTPRYLIKTRGQQVTLSCSPISGHRSVSWYQQTPGQGLQFLFEYFSETQRNKGNFPGRFSGRQFSNSRSEMNVSTLELGDSALYLCASSLSGSTDTQYFGPGTRLTVL.

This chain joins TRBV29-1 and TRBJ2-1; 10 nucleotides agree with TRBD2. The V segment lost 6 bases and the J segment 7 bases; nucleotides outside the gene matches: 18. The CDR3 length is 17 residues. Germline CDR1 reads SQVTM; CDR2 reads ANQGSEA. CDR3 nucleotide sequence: TGCAGCGTGTTAAAGGCACTTACTAGCGGGATTATGAATGAGCAGTTCTTC. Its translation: CSVLKALTSGIMNEQFF.

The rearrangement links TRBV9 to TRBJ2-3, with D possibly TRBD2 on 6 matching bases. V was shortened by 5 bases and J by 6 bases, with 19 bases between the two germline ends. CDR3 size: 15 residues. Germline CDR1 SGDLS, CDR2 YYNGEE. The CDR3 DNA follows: TGTGCCAGCAGTGTGGACTCCCGCGGAGGGGATACGCAGTATTTT. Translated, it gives CASSVDSRGGDTQYF.

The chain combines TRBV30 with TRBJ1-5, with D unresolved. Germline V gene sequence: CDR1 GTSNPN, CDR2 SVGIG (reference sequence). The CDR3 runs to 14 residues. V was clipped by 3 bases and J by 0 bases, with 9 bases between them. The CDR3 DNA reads TGTGCCTGGAGCGCAGGATCTAGCAATCAGCCCCAGCATTTT. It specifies CAWSAGSSNQPQHF.

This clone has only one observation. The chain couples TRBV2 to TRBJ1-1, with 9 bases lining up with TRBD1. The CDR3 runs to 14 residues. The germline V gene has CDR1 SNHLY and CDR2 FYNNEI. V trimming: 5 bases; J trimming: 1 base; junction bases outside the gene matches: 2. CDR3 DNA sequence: TGTGCCAGCAGTTGGACAGGGGAGAACACTGAAGCTTTCTTT. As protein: CASSWTGENTEAFF.